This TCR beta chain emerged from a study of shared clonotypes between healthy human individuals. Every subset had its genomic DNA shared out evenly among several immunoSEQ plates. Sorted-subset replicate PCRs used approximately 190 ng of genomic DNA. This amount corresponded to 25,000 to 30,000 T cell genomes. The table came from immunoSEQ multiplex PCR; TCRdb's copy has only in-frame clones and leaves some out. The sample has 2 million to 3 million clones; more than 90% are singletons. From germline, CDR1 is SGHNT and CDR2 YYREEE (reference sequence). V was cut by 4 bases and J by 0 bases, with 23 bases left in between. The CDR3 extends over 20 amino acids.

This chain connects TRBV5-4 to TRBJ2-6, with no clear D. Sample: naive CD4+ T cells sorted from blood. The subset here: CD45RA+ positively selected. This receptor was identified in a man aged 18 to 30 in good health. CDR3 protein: CASSPRAPMEYLSGANVLTF. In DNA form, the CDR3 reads TGTGCCAGCAGCCCCCGGGCCCCCATGGAGTACCTCTCTGGGGCCAACGTCCTGACTTTC.